Listed below are T cell receptor beta chains from one sample, sequenced in a study of blood T cell repertoires in COVID-19. The repertoire was sequenced with immunoSEQ multiplex PCR; TCRdb's copy has only in-frame clones and lacks some. This table has around 170,000 clones, approximately 78% appearing once. The specimen sequenced was peripheral blood. The receptor source for this set is a woman older than 75 with COVID-19, enrolled during active disease. Both conserved end residues are part of each CDR3. Each record gives: CDR3 length, J gene, V gene, D gene, clone size, CDR3 protein, CDR3 DNA. The D gene is left open where the match is weak. Not every row has a clone size; where given, it reads once, few, many or a size class.

length: 13; J: TRBJ2-2; V: TRBV7-9; D: -; size: few; CDR3: CASSSTVPGELFF; DNA: TGTGCCAGCAGCTCCACTGTGCCCGGGGAGCTGTTTTTT
length: 16; J: TRBJ2-1; V: TRBV24-1; D: -; size: -; CDR3: CATSHRAPNSYNEQFF; DNA: TGTGCCACCAGTCACAGGGCCCCCAACTCCTACAATGAGCAGTTCTTC
length: 15; J: TRBJ2-2; V: TRBV27; D: -; size: -; CDR3: CASTPWTPNTGELFF; DNA: TGTGCCAGCACCCCTTGGACACCGAACACCGGGGAGCTGTTTTTT
length: 16; J: TRBJ2-1; V: TRBV5-6; D: TRBD1; size: -; CDR3: CASSPITGEGYNEQFF; DNA: TGTGCCAGCAGCCCCATTACAGGGGAAGGCTACAATGAGCAGTTCTTC
length: 15; J: TRBJ2-5; V: TRBV5-1; D: -; size: -; CDR3: CASSSTGTLQETQYF; DNA: TGCGCCAGCAGCTCCACCGGGACATTACAAGAGACCCAGTACTTC
length: 15; J: TRBJ2-7; V: TRBV9; D: -; size: -; CDR3: CASSVSGRGGDEQYF; DNA: TGTGCCAGCAGCGTATCGGGGCGGGGTGGCGACGAGCAGTACTTC
length: 16; J: TRBJ1-6; V: TRBV2; D: TRBD1; size: -; CDR3: CASSGDRGLLDSPLHF; DNA: TGTGCCAGCAGTGGAGACAGGGGGCTACTCGATTCACCCCTCCACTTT
length: 13; J: TRBJ1-2; V: TRBV7-2; D: -; size: -; CDR3: CASSTGWADGYTF; DNA: TGTGCCAGCAGCACAGGCTGGGCGGATGGCTACACCTTC
length: 17; J: TRBJ1-4; V: TRBV18; D: TRBD1; size: -; CDR3: CASSPKGTATTNEKLFF; DNA: TGTGCCAGCTCACCAAAAGGGACAGCTACAACTAATGAAAAACTGTTTTTT
length: 15; J: TRBJ1-4; V: TRBV6-6; D: TRBD1; size: -; CDR3: CASSPGTGLGEKLFF; DNA: TGTGCCAGCAGCCCCGGGACAGGGTTAGGGGAAAAACTGTTTTTT
length: 17; J: TRBJ2-3; V: TRBV6-2/TRBV6-3; D: TRBD1; size: -; CDR3: CASSNQVYRGSTDTQYF; DNA: TGTGCCAGCAGTAACCAGGTCTACAGGGGTAGCACAGATACGCAGTATTTT
length: 13; J: TRBJ1-2; V: TRBV19; D: -; size: -; CDR3: CASSAGTPYGYTF; DNA: TGTGCCAGTAGTGCCGGGACACCGTATGGCTACACCTTC
length: 14; J: TRBJ1-6; V: TRBV5-6; D: TRBD1; size: -; CDR3: CASSRTGDWRPLHF; DNA: TGTGCCAGCAGCCGGACAGGGGATTGGAGGCCCCTCCACTTT
length: 15; J: TRBJ1-1; V: TRBV7-2; D: -; size: once; CDR3: CASSPAGGHYTEAFF; DNA: TGTGCCAGCAGCCCAGCGGGGGGGCATTACACTGAAGCTTTCTTT
length: 15; J: TRBJ1-4; V: TRBV13; D: -; size: once; CDR3: CASSYGTPGAEKLFF; DNA: TGTGCCAGCAGCTATGGGACCCCAGGGGCCGAAAAACTGTTTTTT
length: 16; J: TRBJ2-1; V: TRBV7-2; D: TRBD2; size: -; CDR3: CASTPRLAGEANEQFF; DNA: TGTGCCAGCACTCCCCGACTAGCGGGAGAAGCGAATGAGCAGTTCTTC
length: 12; J: TRBJ1-2; V: TRBV18; D: TRBD1; size: -; CDR3: CASSPSTGDYTF; DNA: TGTGCCAGCTCACCTTCGACAGGGGACTACACCTTC
length: 12; J: TRBJ2-5; V: TRBV30; D: -; size: -; CDR3: CAWSIERETQYF; DNA: TGTGCCTGGAGTATCGAGAGGGAGACCCAGTACTTC
length: 19; J: TRBJ2-7; V: TRBV6-2/TRBV6-3; D: TRBD2; size: -; CDR3: CASSTPPGLPKSSSYEQYF; DNA: TGTGCCAGCAGTACCCCGCCGGGACTACCCAAGTCGAGCTCCTACGAGCAGTACTTC
length: 16; J: TRBJ2-7; V: TRBV11-3; D: -; size: -; CDR3: CASSAFSGQGSYEQYF; DNA: TGTGCCAGCAGCGCCTTCTCGGGACAAGGTTCCTACGAGCAGTACTTC
length: 13; J: TRBJ1-1; V: TRBV10-2; D: -; size: -; CDR3: CASSEYLSTEAFF; DNA: TGCGCCAGCAGTGAGTATCTTAGCACTGAAGCTTTCTTT
length: 15; J: TRBJ2-6; V: TRBV10-3; D: -; size: -; CDR3: CAISESPGGANVLTF; DNA: TGTGCCATCAGTGAGTCTCCGGGTGGGGCCAACGTCCTGACTTTC
length: 14; J: TRBJ1-1; V: TRBV5-5; D: TRBD1; size: few; CDR3: CASSLRDRATEAFF; DNA: TGTGCCAGCAGCTTACGGGACAGGGCCACTGAAGCTTTCTTT
length: 18; J: TRBJ2-2; V: TRBV11-3; D: TRBD1; size: -; CDR3: CASSPTTRTGANTGELFF; DNA: TGTGCCAGCAGCCCTACGACCAGGACAGGGGCGAACACCGGGGAGCTGTTTTTT
length: 15; J: TRBJ2-1; V: TRBV2; D: -; size: once; CDR3: CASSEVAPSYNEQFF; DNA: TGTGCCAGCAGTGAGGTAGCCCCCTCCTACAATGAGCAGTTCTTC
length: 13; J: TRBJ1-2; V: TRBV6-2/TRBV6-3; D: -; size: -; CDR3: CASSYVANYGYTF; DNA: TGTGCCAGCAGTTACGTAGCTAACTATGGCTACACCTTC
length: 16; J: TRBJ2-2; V: TRBV11-3; D: TRBD1; size: -; CDR3: CASSLGRGTGTGELFF; DNA: TGTGCCAGCAGCTTAGGTCGTGGGACAGGGACCGGGGAGCTGTTTTTT
length: 15; J: TRBJ1-2; V: TRBV15; D: TRBD1; size: -; CDR3: CATSTTDRAGYGYTF; DNA: TGTGCCACCAGCACTACGGACAGGGCGGGCTATGGCTACACCTTC
length: 14; J: TRBJ1-2; V: TRBV7-9; D: TRBD1; size: -; CDR3: CASSLARDSYGYTF; DNA: TGTGCCAGCAGCTTAGCCCGGGACAGCTATGGCTACACCTTC
length: 13; J: TRBJ2-1; V: TRBV24-1; D: -; size: -; CDR3: CATSGGIYNEQFF; DNA: TGTGCCACCAGTGGAGGGATCTACAATGAGCAGTTCTTC
length: 13; J: TRBJ2-2; V: TRBV5-4; D: -; size: -; CDR3: CASSLRYTGELFF; DNA: TGTGCCAGCAGCTTACGGTACACCGGGGAGCTGTTTTTT